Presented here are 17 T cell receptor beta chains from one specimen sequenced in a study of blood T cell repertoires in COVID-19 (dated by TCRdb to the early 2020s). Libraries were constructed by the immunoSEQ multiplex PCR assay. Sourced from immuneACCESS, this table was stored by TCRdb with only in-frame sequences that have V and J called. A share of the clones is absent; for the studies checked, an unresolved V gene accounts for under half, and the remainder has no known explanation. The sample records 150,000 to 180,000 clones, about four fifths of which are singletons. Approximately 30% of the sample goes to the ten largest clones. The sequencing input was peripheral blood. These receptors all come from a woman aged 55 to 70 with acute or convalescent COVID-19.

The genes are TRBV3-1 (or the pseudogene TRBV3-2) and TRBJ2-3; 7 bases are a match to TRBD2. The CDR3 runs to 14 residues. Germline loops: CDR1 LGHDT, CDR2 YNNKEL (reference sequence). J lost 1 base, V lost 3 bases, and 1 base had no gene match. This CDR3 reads CASSHGGGTDTQYF. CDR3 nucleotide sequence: TGTGCCAGCAGCCATGGGGGGGGCACAGATACGCAGTATTTT.

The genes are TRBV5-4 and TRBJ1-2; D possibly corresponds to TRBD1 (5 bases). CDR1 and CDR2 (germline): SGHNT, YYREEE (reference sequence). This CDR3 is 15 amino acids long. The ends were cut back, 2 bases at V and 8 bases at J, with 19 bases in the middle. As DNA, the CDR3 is TGTGCCAGCAGCTTAGTCAGGGAGGGACGGAGAGGCTACACCTTC. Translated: CASSLVREGRRGYTF.

In nucleotides, the CDR3 is TGTGCCAGTAGTATCCAGGTGTACACTGAAGCTTTCTTT. Its translation: CASSIQVYTEAFF. This sequence joins TRBV19 and TRBJ1-1; D is undetermined. Germline V gene lookup returns CDR1 LNHDA and CDR2 SQIVND (reference sequence). This CDR3 is built from 13 residues. V was cut by 3 bases and J by 3 bases, with 8 bases left in between.

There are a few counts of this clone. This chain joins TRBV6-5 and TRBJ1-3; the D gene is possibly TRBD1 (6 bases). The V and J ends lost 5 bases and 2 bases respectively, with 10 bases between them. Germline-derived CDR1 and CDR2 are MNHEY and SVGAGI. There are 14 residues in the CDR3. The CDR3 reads CASSINRAGNTIYF. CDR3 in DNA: TGTGCCAGCAGTATTAACAGGGCTGGAAACACCATATATTTT.

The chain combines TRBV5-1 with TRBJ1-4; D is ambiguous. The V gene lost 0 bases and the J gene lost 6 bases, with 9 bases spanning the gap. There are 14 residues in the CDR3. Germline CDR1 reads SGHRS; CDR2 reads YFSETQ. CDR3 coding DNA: TGCGCCAGCAGCTTGGCGGGGAATCATGAAAAACTGTTTTTT. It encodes CASSLAGNHEKLFF.

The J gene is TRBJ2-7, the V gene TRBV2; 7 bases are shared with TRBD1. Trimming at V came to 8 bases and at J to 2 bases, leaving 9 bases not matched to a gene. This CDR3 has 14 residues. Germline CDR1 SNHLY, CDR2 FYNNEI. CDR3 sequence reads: CASDPTGFTYEQYF. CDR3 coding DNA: TGTGCCAGCGATCCGACAGGGTTTACCTACGAGCAGTACTTC. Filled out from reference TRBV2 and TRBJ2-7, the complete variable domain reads EPEVTQTPSHQVTQMGQEVILRCVPISNHLYFYWYRQILGQKVEFLVSFYNNEISEKSEIFDDQFSVERPDGSNFTLKIRSTKLEDSAMYFCASDPTGFTYEQYFGPGTRLTVT.

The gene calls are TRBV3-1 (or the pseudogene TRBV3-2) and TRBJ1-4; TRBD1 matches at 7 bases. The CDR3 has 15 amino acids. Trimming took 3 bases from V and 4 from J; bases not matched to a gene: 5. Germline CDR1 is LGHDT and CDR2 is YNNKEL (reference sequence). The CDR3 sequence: CASSQSQGLNEKLFF. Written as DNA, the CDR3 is TGTGCCAGCAGCCAGTCACAGGGGCTTAATGAAAAACTGTTTTTT.

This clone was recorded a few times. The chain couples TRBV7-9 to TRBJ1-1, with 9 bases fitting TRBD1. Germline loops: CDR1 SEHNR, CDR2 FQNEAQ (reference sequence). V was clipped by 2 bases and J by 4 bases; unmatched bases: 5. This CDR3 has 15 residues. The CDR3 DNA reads TGTGCCAGCAGCTTATCGTACAGGGGGCCCACTGAAGCTTTCTTT. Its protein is CASSLSYRGPTEAFF.

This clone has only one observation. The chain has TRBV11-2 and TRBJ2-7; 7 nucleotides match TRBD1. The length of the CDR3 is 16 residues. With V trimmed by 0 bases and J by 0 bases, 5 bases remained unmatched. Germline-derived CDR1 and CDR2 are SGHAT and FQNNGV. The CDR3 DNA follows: TGTGCCAGCAGCTTAGATTCCAGGGGGTCCTCCTACGAGCAGTACGTC. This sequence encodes CASSLDSRGSSYEQYV.

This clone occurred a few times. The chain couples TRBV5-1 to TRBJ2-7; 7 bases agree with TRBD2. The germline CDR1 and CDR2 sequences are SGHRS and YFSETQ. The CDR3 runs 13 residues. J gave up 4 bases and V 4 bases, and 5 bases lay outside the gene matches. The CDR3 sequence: CASSPGGVYEQYF. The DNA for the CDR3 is TGCGCCAGCAGCCCGGGAGGTGTTTACGAGCAGTACTTC.

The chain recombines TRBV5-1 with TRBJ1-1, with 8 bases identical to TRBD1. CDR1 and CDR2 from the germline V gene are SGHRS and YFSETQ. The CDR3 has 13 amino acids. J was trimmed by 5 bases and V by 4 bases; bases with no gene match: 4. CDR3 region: CASSPGQGTEAFF. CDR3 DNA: TGCGCCAGCAGCCCCGGACAGGGAACTGAAGCTTTCTTT.

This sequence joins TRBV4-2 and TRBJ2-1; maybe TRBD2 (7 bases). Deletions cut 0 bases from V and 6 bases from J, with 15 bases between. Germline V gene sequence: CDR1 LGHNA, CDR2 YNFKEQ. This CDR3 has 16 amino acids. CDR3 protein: CASSQDAGGLSNEQFF. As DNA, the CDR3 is TGTGCCAGCAGCCAAGATGCCGGGGGGCTGTCCAATGAGCAGTTCTTC.

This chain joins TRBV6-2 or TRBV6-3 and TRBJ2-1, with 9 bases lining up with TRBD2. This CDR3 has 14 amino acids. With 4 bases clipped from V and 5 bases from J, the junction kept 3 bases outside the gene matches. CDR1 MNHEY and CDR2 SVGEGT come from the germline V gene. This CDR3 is CASSFSGGNNEQFF. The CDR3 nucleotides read TGTGCCAGCAGTTTTAGCGGGGGAAACAATGAGCAGTTCTTC.

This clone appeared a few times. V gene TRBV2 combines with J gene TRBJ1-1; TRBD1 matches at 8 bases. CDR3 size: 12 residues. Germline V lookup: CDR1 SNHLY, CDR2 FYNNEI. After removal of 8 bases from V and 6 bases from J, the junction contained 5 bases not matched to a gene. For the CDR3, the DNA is TGTGCCAGCGTTAAACAGGGGGCTGAAGCTTTCTTT. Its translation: CASVKQGAEAFF. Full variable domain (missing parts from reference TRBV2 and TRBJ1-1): EPEVTQTPSHQVTQMGQEVILRCVPISNHLYFYWYRQILGQKVEFLVSFYNNEISEKSEIFDDQFSVERPDGSNFTLKIRSTKLEDSAMYFCASVKQGAEAFFGQGTRLTVV.

CDR3 coding DNA: TGTGCCAGCAGCATTGCCGTGGAGGGCGAGCAGTACTTC. Its translation: CASSIAVEGEQYF. This sequence joins TRBV5-5 and TRBJ2-7; tentatively, D is TRBD2 (6 bases). CDR3 length: 13 amino acids. V was cut by 4 bases and J by 6 bases, with 14 bases left in between. The germline CDR1 and CDR2 sequences are SGHKS and YYEKEE (reference sequence).

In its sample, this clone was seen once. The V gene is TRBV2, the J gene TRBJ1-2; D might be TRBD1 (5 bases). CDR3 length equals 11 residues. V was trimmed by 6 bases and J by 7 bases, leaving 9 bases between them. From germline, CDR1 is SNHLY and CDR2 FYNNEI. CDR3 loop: CASRPTVGYTF. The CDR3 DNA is TGTGCCAGCAGACCGACAGTTGGCTACACCTTC. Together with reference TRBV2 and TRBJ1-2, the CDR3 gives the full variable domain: EPEVTQTPSHQVTQMGQEVILRCVPISNHLYFYWYRQILGQKVEFLVSFYNNEISEKSEIFDDQFSVERPDGSNFTLKIRSTKLEDSAMYFCASRPTVGYTFGSGTRLTVV.

CDR3 in DNA: TGTGCCAGCAGCTTGGGTGGGGCGGTTCAAGAGACCCAGTACTTC. Amino acid sequence: CASSLGGAVQETQYF. The genes are TRBV5-8 and TRBJ2-5, with a possible D match to TRBD1 (5 bases). This CDR3 region has 15 residues. Per the germline V gene, CDR1 is SGHTS and CDR2 is YDEGEE. The germline V and J ends were trimmed by 0 bases and 2 bases, with 11 bases remaining between them.